This T cell receptor (beta chain) was sequenced in a study of control samples from healthy donors and cancer patients (dated by TCRdb to about 2020). The receptor library was made with the immunoSEQ multiplex PCR assay. In its TCRdb copy, this immuneACCESS table keeps in-frame sequences only and misses some clones. Where compared with another copy, unresolved V genes explain less than half of these, and the others have no known cause. For this sample the table gives about 130,000 clones, of which roughly 94% were detected only once. The ten largest clonotypes hold around 3.6% of the sample. The CDR3 runs 16 amino acids, cysteine and phenylalanine included. Only CDR3 DNA is held: 48 bases, read in frame from base 1. The germline V gene specifies KGHSH as CDR1 and LQKENI as CDR2. The junction shows trimming of 0 bases on V and 0 bases on J, plus 10 bases between the germline ends. About this clone itself: Its antigen remains unidentified. Per-nucleotide qualities are absent, and no much larger clonotype sits a single base away.

The sample consisted of blood. The receptor comes from a man aged 25 to 40 in good health. The chain uses TRBV18 and TRBJ2-3; the D segment cannot be called with confidence. The nucleotides are TGTGCCAGCTCACCACCTACACGTCCTAGCACAGATACGCAGTATTTT. The resulting protein is CASSPPTRPSTDTQYF.